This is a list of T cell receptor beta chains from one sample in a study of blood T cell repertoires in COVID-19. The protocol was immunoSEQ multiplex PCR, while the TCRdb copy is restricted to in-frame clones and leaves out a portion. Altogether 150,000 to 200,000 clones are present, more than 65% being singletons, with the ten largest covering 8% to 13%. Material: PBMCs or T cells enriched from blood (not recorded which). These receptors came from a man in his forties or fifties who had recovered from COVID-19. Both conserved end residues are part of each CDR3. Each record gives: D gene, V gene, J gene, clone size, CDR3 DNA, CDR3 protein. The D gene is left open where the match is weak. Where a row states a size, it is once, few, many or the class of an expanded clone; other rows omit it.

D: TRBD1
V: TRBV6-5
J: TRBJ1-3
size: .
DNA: TGTGCCAGTCACAGGGGGCAAAGTGGAAACACCATATATTTT
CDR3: CASHRGQSGNTIYF

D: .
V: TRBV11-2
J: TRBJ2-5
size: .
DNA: TGTGCCAGCAGCGGCGGGACGCAAGAGACCCAGTACTTC
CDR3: CASSGGTQETQYF

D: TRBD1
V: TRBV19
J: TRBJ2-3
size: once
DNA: TGTGCCAGTAGGCGAGAGGGACAGGGACAGGATACGCAGTATTTT
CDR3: CASRREGQGQDTQYF

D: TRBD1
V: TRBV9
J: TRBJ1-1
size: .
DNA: TGTGCCAGCAGCGTAGAGACAGGGGACATCGCTGAAGCTTTCTTT
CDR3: CASSVETGDIAEAFF

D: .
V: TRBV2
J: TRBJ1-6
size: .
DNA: TGTGCCAGTTTGAAGTTTTCAGGGGATTCACCCCTCCACTTT
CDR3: CASLKFSGDSPLHF

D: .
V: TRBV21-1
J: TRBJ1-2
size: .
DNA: TGTGCCAGCAGCAAAGCTTTAAAATATGGCGGGACTGCAAATTATGGCTACACCTTC
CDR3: CASSKALKYGGTANYGYTF

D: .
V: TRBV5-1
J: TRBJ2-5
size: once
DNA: TGCGCCAGCAGCTTGACGGGACACTACCAAGAGACCCAGTACTTC
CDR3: CASSLTGHYQETQYF

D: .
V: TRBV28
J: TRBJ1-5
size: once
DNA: TGTGCCAGCAGTTTTCTTCTGGGGCGAAATCAGCCCCAGCATTTT
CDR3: CASSFLLGRNQPQHF

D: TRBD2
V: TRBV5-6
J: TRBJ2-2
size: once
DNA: TGTGCCAGCAGTCGCGGGGGGGCCCCGAACACCGGGGAGCTGTTTTTT
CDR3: CASSRGGAPNTGELFF

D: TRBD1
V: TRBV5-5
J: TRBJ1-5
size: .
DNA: TGTGCCAGCAGCTCCACAGGGGTTAGCAATCAGCCCCAGCATTTT
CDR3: CASSSTGVSNQPQHF

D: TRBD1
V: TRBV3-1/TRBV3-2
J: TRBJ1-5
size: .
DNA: TGTGCCAGCAGCCACTGGACAGGGGCCCAGCATTTT
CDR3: CASSHWTGAQHF

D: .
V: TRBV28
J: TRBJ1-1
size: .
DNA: TGTGCCAGCAGTTTGGGCGGGGACGGAACTGAAGCTTTCTTT
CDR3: CASSLGGDGTEAFF

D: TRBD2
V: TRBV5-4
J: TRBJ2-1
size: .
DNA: TGTGCCAGCAGCTTCCCAGCGGGGGGGCCAAATGAGCAGTTCTTC
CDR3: CASSFPAGGPNEQFF

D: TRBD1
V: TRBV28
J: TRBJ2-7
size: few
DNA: TGTGCCAGCAGTTCGTTCCCGGGACAGGGGCGTTCCTACGAGCAGTACTTC
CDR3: CASSSFPGQGRSYEQYF

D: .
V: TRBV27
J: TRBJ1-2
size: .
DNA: TGTGCCAGCAGCCTATCCAGGGGTCCTGGCTATGGCTACACCTTC
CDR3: CASSLSRGPGYGYTF

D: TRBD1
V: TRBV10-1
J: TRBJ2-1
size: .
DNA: TGCGCCAGCAGGGCCGGGACAGGGGGCAGTGAGCAGTTCTTC
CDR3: CASRAGTGGSEQFF

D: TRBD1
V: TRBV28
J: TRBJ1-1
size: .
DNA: TGTGCCAGCAGTTTACAGGCAGGGGGAGCCGGGGGCACTGAAGCTTTCTTT
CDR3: CASSLQAGGAGGTEAFF

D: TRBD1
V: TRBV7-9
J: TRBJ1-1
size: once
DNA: TGTGCCAGCAGCTTGGCCGGGACAGGGGCTTACACTGAAGCTTTCTTT
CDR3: CASSLAGTGAYTEAFF

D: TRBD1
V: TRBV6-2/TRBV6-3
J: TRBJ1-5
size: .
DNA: TGTGCCAGCAGTAGGGACAGCAGTCCTCAGCCCCAGCATTTT
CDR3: CASSRDSSPQPQHF

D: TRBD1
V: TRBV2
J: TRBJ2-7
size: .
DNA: TGTGCCAGCAGCCATACAGGGGGCGGCTCCTACGAGCAGTACTTC
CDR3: CASSHTGGGSYEQYF

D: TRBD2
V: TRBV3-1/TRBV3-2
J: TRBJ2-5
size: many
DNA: TGTGCCAGCCAACGCCTGACTAGCGGCCAAGAGACCCAGTACTTC
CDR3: CASQRLTSGQETQYF

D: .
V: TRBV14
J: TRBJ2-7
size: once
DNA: TGTGCCAGCAGCCATAGACGGTTTACTCGGGACGAGCAGTACTTC
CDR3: CASSHRRFTRDEQYF

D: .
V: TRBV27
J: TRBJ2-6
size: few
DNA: TGTGCCAGCAGTACACAGCTCCACTCTGGGGCCAACGTCCTGACTTTC
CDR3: CASSTQLHSGANVLTF

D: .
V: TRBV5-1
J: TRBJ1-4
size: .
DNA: TGCGCCAGCAGCTTAACTTTGGGTGCGGCTGAAAAACTGTTTTTT
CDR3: CASSLTLGAAEKLFF

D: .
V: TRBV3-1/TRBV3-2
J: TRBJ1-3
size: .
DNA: TGTGCCAGCAGCCAAGACCCTAGCTCTGGAAACACCATATATTTT
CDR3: CASSQDPSSGNTIYF

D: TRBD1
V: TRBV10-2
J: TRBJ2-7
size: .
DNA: TGCGCCACCCGACAGGGGGTATACGAGCAGTACTTC
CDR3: CATRQGVYEQYF

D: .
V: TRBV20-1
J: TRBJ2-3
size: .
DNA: TGCAGTGCGGCGGGGGATACGCAGTATTTT
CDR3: CSAAGDTQYF

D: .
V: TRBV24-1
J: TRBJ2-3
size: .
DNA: TGTGCCACCAGTGATCAGGACAGCTTGAGGGATACGCAGTATTTT
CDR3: CATSDQDSLRDTQYF

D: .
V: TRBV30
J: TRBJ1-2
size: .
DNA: TGTGCCTGGAATGCGGCTACTCGGACAGATGGCTACACCTTC
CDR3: CAWNAATRTDGYTF

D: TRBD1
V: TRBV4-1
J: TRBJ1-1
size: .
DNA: TGCGCCAGCAGCCCAGGACAGGGCACCATGAACACTGAAGCTTTCTTT
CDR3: CASSPGQGTMNTEAFF

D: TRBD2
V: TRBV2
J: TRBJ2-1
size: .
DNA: TGTGCCAGCAGGGAGGGACTAGCGGTTAGCTCCTACAATGAGCAGTTCTTC
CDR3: CASREGLAVSSYNEQFF

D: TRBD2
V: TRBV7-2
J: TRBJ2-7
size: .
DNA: TGTGCCAGCAGCACCGCGGGGGCCTACGAGCAGTACTTC
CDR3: CASSTAGAYEQYF

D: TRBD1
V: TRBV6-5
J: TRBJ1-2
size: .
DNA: TGTGCCAGCAGTTACTCCACGGACAGGGGAGGAGGCTACACCTTC
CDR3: CASSYSTDRGGGYTF

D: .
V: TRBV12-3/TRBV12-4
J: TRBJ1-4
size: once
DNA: TGTGCCAGCAGTTTGACCCCGCGGGAAAAACTGTTTTTT
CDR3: CASSLTPREKLFF

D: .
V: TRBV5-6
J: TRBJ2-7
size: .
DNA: TGTGCCAGCAGCCCCGTTCACACCCCCAGGGCTGGGGAGCAGTACTTC
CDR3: CASSPVHTPRAGEQYF

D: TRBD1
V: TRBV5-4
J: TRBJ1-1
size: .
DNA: TGTGCCAGCAGCCTTAACAGGGGTACGAACACTGAAGCTTTCTTT
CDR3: CASSLNRGTNTEAFF

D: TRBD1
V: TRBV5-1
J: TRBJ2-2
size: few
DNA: TGCGCCAGCAGCACCCCGGGACAGGGGAACACCGGGGAGCTGTTTTTT
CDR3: CASSTPGQGNTGELFF

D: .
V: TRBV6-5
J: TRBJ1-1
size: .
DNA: TGTGCCAGCAATAGACACAATGGGGGGACTGAAGCTTTCTTT
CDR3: CASNRHNGGTEAFF

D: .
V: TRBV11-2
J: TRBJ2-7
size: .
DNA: TGTGCCAGCAGCTTAGAGTTAGCGAGCTCCTACGAGCAGTACTTC
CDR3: CASSLELASSYEQYF

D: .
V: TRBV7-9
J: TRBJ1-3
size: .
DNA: TGTGCCAGCAGCTTCTCAACAGAGGGTAACACCATATATTTT
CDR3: CASSFSTEGNTIYF

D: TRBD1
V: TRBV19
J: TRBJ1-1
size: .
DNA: TGTGCCAGTAACCGGTGGGGACAGGTGAACACTGAAGCTTTCTTT
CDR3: CASNRWGQVNTEAFF

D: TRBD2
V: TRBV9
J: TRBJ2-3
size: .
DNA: TGTGCCAGCAGCGTAGGACTAGCGGGGGGAGATACGCAGTATTTT
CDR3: CASSVGLAGGDTQYF

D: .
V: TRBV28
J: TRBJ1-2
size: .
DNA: TGTGCCAGCAGCTCACTCCCAGCCAGGGTGTATGGCTACACCTTC
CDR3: CASSSLPARVYGYTF

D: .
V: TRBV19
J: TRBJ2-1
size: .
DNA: TGTGCCAGTTCTCCTACTCTAGCGCCCTTCTACAATGAGCAGTTCTTC
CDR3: CASSPTLAPFYNEQFF

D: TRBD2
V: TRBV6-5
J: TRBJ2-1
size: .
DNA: TGTGCCAGCAGGAACAGCGGGATCTATGAGCAGTTCTTC
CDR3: CASRNSGIYEQFF

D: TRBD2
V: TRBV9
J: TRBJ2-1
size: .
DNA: TGTGCCAGCAGCGGAATAGCGGGGGCCGAGCAGTTCTTC
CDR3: CASSGIAGAEQFF